Following are 14 T cell receptor beta chains from one sample sequenced in a study of shared clonotypes between healthy human individuals. Measured with immunoSEQ multiplex PCR; TCRdb has only the in-frame clones, and not every one. The sample records hundreds of thousands of clones, 95% to 97% being singletons. The sample consisted of naive CD4+ T cells sorted from blood. Subset noted: CD45RA+ positively selected. The receptors were sampled from a woman under 40 in good health.

Concerning this clone itself: Other nucleotide sequences in the sample specify the same CDR3. This chain joins TRBV9 and TRBJ1-1; TRBD1 might be the D (5 bases). In germline, CDR1 is SGDLS, CDR2 YYNGEE. V gave up 0 bases and J gave up 5 bases, with 11 bases separating them. This CDR3 is built from 14 residues. CDR3 bases: TGTGCCAGCAGCGTAGGTCAGGGTAGAACTGAAGCTTTCTTT. Translation gives CASSVGQGRTEAFF.

The V gene is TRBV2, the J gene TRBJ2-3; TRBD2 aligns across 8 bases. The germline gives CDR1 SNHLY, CDR2 FYNNEI. The CDR3 extends over 14 amino acids. The junction had 2 bases not matched to a gene; V was cut back by 4 bases and J by 2 bases. This CDR3 reads CASSVAGYTDTQYF. The CDR3, as DNA: TGTGCCAGCAGTGTAGCGGGATACACAGATACGCAGTATTTT.

The chain is built from TRBV6-1 and TRBJ1-5; TRBD1 might be the D (5 bases). V lost 8 bases to trimming and J lost 0 bases, with 11 bases between them. This CDR3 contains 14 residues. In germline, CDR1 is MNHNS, CDR2 SASEGT. CDR3 in DNA: TGTGCCAGCCTAGACAGCCATAGCAATCAGCCCCAGCATTTT. Amino acid sequence: CASLDSHSNQPQHF.

The chain recombines TRBV28 with TRBJ1-5, with unresolved D. Germline-derived CDR1 and CDR2 are MDHEN and SYDVKM. CDR3 length: 15 amino acids. Trimming removed 1 base at V and 11 bases at J, with 18 bases between. DNA for the CDR3: TGTGCCAGCAGTTTATCAGCCATAACACTCACGGCCCAGCATTTT. It translates to CASSLSAITLTAQHF.

The chain is built from TRBV5-5 and TRBJ1-3; D call uncertain. CDR3 size: 15 residues. The V end lost 0 bases, the J end lost 0 bases, and 7 bases lay between the germline ends. CDR1 and CDR2 from the germline V gene are SGHKS and YYEKEE (reference sequence). CDR3 DNA sequence: TGTGCCAGCAGCTTGGTCGGAAGCTCTGGAAACACCATATATTTT. This encodes CASSLVGSSGNTIYF.

The J gene is TRBJ2-7, the V gene TRBV10-3; D possibly corresponds to TRBD2 (6 bases). This CDR3 comprises 12 residues. Germline V CDR1 and CDR2: ENHRY, SYGVKD. Trimming stripped 6 bases from V and 2 bases from J, with 8 bases between. The chain's CDR3 is CAISGRPYEQYF. The CDR3 DNA reads as TGTGCCATCAGCGGGAGACCCTACGAGCAGTACTTC.

The chain combines TRBV5-1 with TRBJ1-1; D is undetermined. The V end lost 3 bases, the J end lost 3 bases, and 15 bases lay between the germline ends. Germline values: CDR1 SGHRS, CDR2 YFSETQ. This CDR3 contains 15 residues. The CDR3 here is CASSSPGRPDTEAFF. The CDR3 DNA sequence: TGCGCCAGCAGCTCCCCGGGCCGGCCCGACACTGAAGCTTTCTTT. Looking up the rest from reference TRBV5-1 and TRBJ1-1 gives the full variable domain: KAGVTQTPRYLIKTRGQQVTLSCSPISGHRSVSWYQQTPGQGLQFLFEYFSETQRNKGNFPGRFSGRQFSNSRSEMNVSTLELGDSALYLCASSSPGRPDTEAFFGQGTRLTVV.

This rearrangement joins TRBV18 to TRBJ2-7; possibly TRBD1 or TRBD2 for D (5 bases each). CDR1 and CDR2 from the germline V gene are KGHSH and LQKENI. The V end lost 0 bases, the J end lost 3 bases, and 12 bases lay between the germline ends. This CDR3 has 15 residues. For the CDR3, the DNA is TGTGCCAGCTCACCACCAAGGCCGAGGGGCTACGAGCAGTACTTC. This codes for CASSPPRPRGYEQYF.

The chain recombines TRBV11-2 with TRBJ2-7, with D tentatively TRBD1 (6 bases). Germline CDR1 and CDR2: SGHAT and FQNNGV. Trimming cost V 4 bases and J 2 bases, with 18 bases left between them. CDR3 length: 16 residues. CDR3 nucleotide sequence: TGTGCCAGCAGCTGGTCCAGGGGAAAGAAAGCCTACGAGCAGTACTTC. It yields the protein CASSWSRGKKAYEQYF.

V is TRBV5-6 and J is TRBJ2-1; TRBD1 matches at 7 bases. CDR3 size: 14 residues. Looked up from germline, CDR1 is SGHDT and CDR2 is YYEEEE. J gave up 9 bases and V 4 bases, and 10 bases lay outside the gene matches. The chain's CDR3 is CASSRTTGIGEQFF. The DNA for the CDR3 is TGTGCCAGCAGCCGAACGACAGGGATCGGTGAGCAGTTCTTC.

The chain combines TRBV6-5 with TRBJ1-2, with 7 bases that match TRBD1. V lost 5 bases to trimming and J lost 5 bases; unmatched junction nucleotides: 11. CDR3 length: 15 residues. In germline, CDR1 is MNHEY, CDR2 SVGAGI. This CDR3 is CASSTRQGRRYGYTF. CDR3 sequence (DNA): TGTGCCAGCAGTACCCGACAGGGTCGGCGGTATGGCTACACCTTC.

This chain connects TRBV2 to TRBJ2-2, with 7 bases identical to TRBD1. The CDR3 is 15 amino acids. Germline CDR1 is SNHLY and CDR2 is FYNNEI. The V gene end was trimmed by 7 bases and the J gene end by 1 base; junction bases not matched to a gene: 6. Written as DNA, the CDR3 is TGTGCCAGCAACCTCGCAGGGGGGAACACCGGGGAGCTGTTTTTT. Its translation: CASNLAGGNTGELFF.

The count of this clone is one. The rearrangement uses TRBV30 and TRBJ1-5, with D unresolved. V lost 4 bases to trimming and J lost 4 bases, with 11 bases between them. The CDR3 runs to 13 residues. Germline V gene data show CDR1 as GTSNPN and CDR2 as SVGIG (reference sequence). Written as DNA, the CDR3 is TGTGCCTGGACCCGCCAGCTTAATCAGCCCCAGCATTTT. The encoded protein is CAWTRQLNQPQHF. The complete variable domain, with remaining parts taken from reference TRBV30 and TRBJ1-5, reads SQTIHQWPATLVQPVGSPLSLECTVEGTSNPNLYWYRQAAGRGLQLLFYSVGIGQISSEVPQNLSASRPQDRQFILSSKKLLLSDSGFYLCAWTRQLNQPQHFGDGTRLSIL.

The V and J genes are TRBV19 and TRBJ2-3; 10 bases map to TRBD1. This CDR3 is 15 amino acids long. J lost 0 bases, V lost 5 bases, and 2 bases had no gene match. Per germline, CDR1 LNHDA and CDR2 SQIVND (reference sequence). The DNA for the CDR3 is TGTGCCAGTAGTCGGGACAGGGGAAGCACAGATACGCAGTATTTT. Its translation is CASSRDRGSTDTQYF.